This TCR beta chain was captured in a study of identical twins. Study-wide results and caveats: Not following the same donors, the study drew its conclusions from cross-sectional statistical analysis. Clonotypes of the beta chain that were abundant in cord blood carried fewer insertions (memory repertoires showed none).

This clonotype appeared a few times. Its antigen is unidentified. The CDR3 has 20 residues. Trimming took 1 base from V and 1 from J; bases not matched to a gene: 17. CDR1 and CDR2 (germline): LGHNA, YSLEER. Through template switching, a universal primer site was introduced, and the cDNA contained unique molecular identifiers. TCRdb re-called the 5' RACE reads with MiXCR, one entry per CDR3 protein. The sample records a few hundred thousand distinct CDR3 sequences, roughly an eighth being singletons. These same data were also listed under a study on yellow fever vaccine responses in identical twins.

Sequenced sample: CD4+ T cells sorted from blood. The V gene is TRBV4-3, the J gene TRBJ2-5; TRBD1 matches at 8 bases. The receptor was isolated from a woman younger than 30 in good health. CDR3 amino acids: CASSQVNSGAKGQAQETQYF. For the CDR3, the DNA is TGCGCCAGCAGCCAAGTCAACTCGGGGGCGAAGGGACAGGCCCAAGAGACCCAGTACTTC.